One sample yielded the 30 T cell receptor beta chains listed below, sequenced in a study of T cells in Graves' hyperthyroidism and ophthalmopathy. RNA transcripts gave rise to amplified TCR beta CDR3 regions. A first-round RT-PCR of the TCR CDR3 used the HTBI primer set. TCRdb re-derived calls from the multiplex PCR reads in MiXCR, one entry per CDR3 protein. The data contain 550,000 to 800,000 distinct CDR3 sequences, around a sixth of them singletons. Sequenced material: blood. The receptors come from a man aged 45-65 years with Graves' hyperthyroidism.

This clonotype was detected many times. The chain joins TRBV20-1 to TRBJ2-7, with TRBD2 matching 15 bases. Trimming cost V 3 bases and J 4 bases; bases outside gene matches: 19. The germline V gene encodes CDR1 DFQATT and CDR2 SNEGSKA (reference sequence). The CDR3 consists of 20 residues. The CDR3 here is CSASPPRTSGRAVNSYEQYF. CDR3 DNA: TGCAGTGCTAGCCCGCCTCGGACTAGCGGGAGGGCCGTTAATAGTTACGAGCAGTACTTC.

Regarding this clonotype: With a much larger clone just one base away, this may be a read error. The J gene is TRBJ2-6, the V gene TRBV6-2 or TRBV6-3; perhaps TRBD1 as D (6 bases). With 4 bases removed from V and 0 bases from J, the gap between germline ends came to 13 bases. CDR1 and CDR2 from the germline V gene are MNHEY and SVGEGT. CDR3 length equals 17 residues. CDR3 region: CASSSPTGSSGANVLTF. The CDR3 nucleotides read TGTGCCAGCAGTTCGCCGACAGGTTCCTCTGGGGCCAACGTCCTGACTTTC.

This clonotype has a count of ten or more. This chain links TRBV7-2 with TRBJ2-1, with D possibly TRBD1 on 6 matching bases. V dropped 2 bases and J dropped 6 bases, with 14 bases sitting between them. This CDR3 spans 15 amino acids. CDR1 is SGHTA and CDR2 is FQGNSA in the germline V gene. CDR3 residues: CASSLNSGQFNEQFF. CDR3 nucleotides: TGTGCCAGCAGCTTAAATTCGGGACAATTCAATGAGCAGTTCTTC.

With regard to this clonotype: A clone one base away is much larger, so this may be a read error. The rearrangement links TRBV11-2 to TRBJ2-2; 9 bases are a match to TRBD2. The CDR3 has 16 amino acids. The germline CDR1 and CDR2 sequences are SGHAT and FQNNGV. The CDR3 nucleotides read TGTGCCAGCAGCACCGAGCGGGAGGCCCACACCGGGGGGCTGTTTTTT. Its protein product is CASSTEREAHTGGLFF. Supplemented by reference TRBV11-2 and TRBJ2-2, the full variable domain reads EAGVAQSPRYKIIEKRQSVAFWCNPISGHATLYWYQQILGQGPKLLIQFQNNGVVDDSQLPKDRFSAERLKGVDSTLKIQPAKLEDSAVYLCASSTEREAHTGGLFFGEGSRLTVL.

The chain recombines TRBV18 with TRBJ2-7; 10 bases are shared with TRBD2. This CDR3 spans 14 amino acids. V lost 4 bases and J lost 6; bases outside the gene matches: 6. CDR1 and CDR2 (germline): KGHSH, LQKENI. CDR3 region: CASSLGTSVGEQYF. In nucleotides, the CDR3 is TGTGCCAGCTCACTGGGGACTAGCGTAGGCGAGCAGTACTTC.

This clonotype was seen repeatedly, ten times or more. This chain connects TRBV7-2 to TRBJ2-3, with 9 bases fitting TRBD1. This CDR3 is built from 16 residues. V lost 8 bases, J lost 4 bases, and 13 bases stayed unmatched. Germline V CDR1 and CDR2: SGHTA, FQGNSA. Here the CDR3 reads CASANVPGQGADTQYF. In nucleotides, the CDR3 is TGTGCCAGCGCCAACGTGCCGGGACAGGGAGCAGATACGCAGTATTTT. Drawing the rest from reference TRBV7-2 and TRBJ2-3, the complete variable domain is GAGVSQSPSNKVTEKGKDVELRCDPISGHTALYWYRQSLGQGLEFLIYFQGNSAPDKSGLPSDRFSAERTGGSVSTLTIQRTQQEDSAVYLCASANVPGQGADTQYFGPGTRLTVL.

V and J are TRBV6-1 and TRBJ2-5, with unresolved D. CDR3 length equals 16 residues. The germline V and J ends were trimmed by 8 bases and 0 bases, with 19 bases remaining between them. Germline CDR1 is MNHNS and CDR2 is SASEGT. Written as DNA, the CDR3 is TGTGCCAGCTCCGTCCCGGACGGGCAGTACCAAGAGACCCAGTACTTC. Its translation is CASSVPDGQYQETQYF.

This clonotype was counted ten times or more. The chain couples TRBV28 to TRBJ2-3, with D tentatively TRBD2 (6 bases). Germline assignment: CDR1 MDHEN and CDR2 SYDVKM. V was cut by 3 bases and J by 6 bases, with 13 bases left in between. This CDR3 region has 14 residues. CDR3 residues: CASSLDSGPDTQYF. The CDR3 DNA reads as TGTGCCAGCAGTTTGGATAGCGGCCCCGATACGCAGTATTTT.

The DNA of the CDR3 is TGTGCCAGCATCCCACCCGGGGCGGGAGGACAAGATACGCAGTATTTT. It yields the protein CASIPPGAGGQDTQYF. This chain links TRBV28 with TRBJ2-3; 8 nucleotides line up with TRBD2. The V gene's germline CDR1 is MDHEN and CDR2 SYDVKM. V dropped 7 bases and J dropped 5; count of bases not matched to a gene: 14. This CDR3 comprises 16 residues.

The rearrangement uses TRBV12-3 or TRBV12-4 and TRBJ2-7; D unclear. V lost 5 bases and J 0 bases, leaving 11 bases between the germline ends. The CDR3 consists of 14 residues. CDR3 in DNA: TGTGCCAGCAGTCCGGACCTTCACTCCTACGAGCAGTACTTC. This gives the protein CASSPDLHSYEQYF.

This clonotype was recorded at least ten times. The chain couples TRBV12-3 or TRBV12-4 to TRBJ2-3; 8 bases agree with TRBD1. With V trimmed by 3 bases and J by 2 bases, 4 bases remained unmatched. The CDR3 extends over 15 amino acids. The CDR3 sequence: CASSLKQGVTDTQYF. Here the CDR3 DNA reads TGTGCCAGCAGTTTGAAACAGGGGGTCACAGATACGCAGTATTTT.

There are many counts of this clonotype. The chain couples TRBV7-2 to TRBJ2-7; 12 nucleotides align to TRBD2. This CDR3 has 15 amino acids. From germline, CDR1 is SGHTA and CDR2 FQGNSA. The ends lost 5 bases at V and 5 bases at J; junction bases unmatched: 7. CDR3 bases: TGTGCCAGCAGCCAACGACTAGCGGGAGAACACGAGCAGTACTTC. Residues: CASSQRLAGEHEQYF.

This clonotype was seen ten or more times. The V gene is TRBV24-1, the J gene TRBJ2-5; D is unclear. The CDR3 consists of 12 residues. V was shortened by 2 bases and J by 7 bases, with 7 bases between the two germline ends. Germline CDR1 and CDR2: KGHDR and SFDVKD. CDR3 nucleotides: TGTGCCACCAGTGATTCCTCAGGGACCCAGTACTTC. This translates into CATSDSSGTQYF.

This clonotype occurred many times. The chain carries TRBV11-2 and TRBJ2-7; perhaps TRBD2 as D (6 bases). The ends were cut back, 0 bases at V and 4 bases at J, with 10 bases in the middle. In germline, CDR1 is SGHAT, CDR2 FQNNGV. The CDR3 totals 14 residues. The CDR3 reads CASSLDIAGYEQYF. The CDR3 DNA follows: TGTGCCAGCAGCTTAGATATTGCGGGGTACGAGCAGTACTTC. Full variable domain (rest looked up from reference TRBV11-2 and TRBJ2-7): EAGVAQSPRYKIIEKRQSVAFWCNPISGHATLYWYQQILGQGPKLLIQFQNNGVVDDSQLPKDRFSAERLKGVDSTLKIQPAKLEDSAVYLCASSLDIAGYEQYFGPGTRLTVT.

This clonotype was observed many times. The CDR3 DNA reads as TGTGCCAGCAGTGCCCAGCTAGCGGGAGGGCAGTTCTTC. Encoded protein: CASSAQLAGGQFF. The chain uses TRBV2 and TRBJ2-1; 11 bases match TRBD2. Germline CDR1 SNHLY, CDR2 FYNNEI. Trimming took 4 bases from V and 12 from J; bases not matched to a gene: 5. The CDR3 has 13 amino acids.

This clonotype was picked up many times. This chain joins TRBV11-2 and TRBJ1-2; 10 nucleotides match TRBD1. V trimming: 4 bases; J trimming: 2 bases; junction bases outside the gene matches: 4. The CDR3 contains 15 residues. Germline CDR1 is SGHAT and CDR2 is FQNNGV. CDR3 bases: TGTGCCAGCAGCTGGGACAGGGGAGGCAACTATGGCTACACCTTC. Translated, it gives CASSWDRGGNYGYTF. The full variable domain, completed using reference TRBV11-2 and TRBJ1-2, is EAGVAQSPRYKIIEKRQSVAFWCNPISGHATLYWYQQILGQGPKLLIQFQNNGVVDDSQLPKDRFSAERLKGVDSTLKIQPAKLEDSAVYLCASSWDRGGNYGYTFGSGTRLTVV.

This clonotype was detected a few times. The chain has TRBV12-3 or TRBV12-4 and TRBJ2-7; tentative D call: TRBD2 (5 bases). The CDR3 length is 12 residues. The V gene lost 7 bases and the J gene lost 5 bases, with 12 bases spanning the gap. CDR3 DNA sequence: TGTGCCAGCAATCGTCGAGGGCACGAGCAGTACTTC. This encodes CASNRRGHEQYF.

This clonotype has a handful of counts. The J gene is TRBJ1-5, the V gene TRBV19; 7 bases fit TRBD1. Looked up from germline, CDR1 is LNHDA and CDR2 is SQIVND (reference sequence). Trimming cost V 8 bases and J 3 bases; bases outside gene matches: 10. This CDR3 spans 15 amino acids. Here the CDR3 DNA reads TGTGCCAGTTCGAGGACAGGTGATGACAATCAGCCCCAGCATTTT. As protein: CASSRTGDDNQPQHF.

As concerns this clonotype: A much larger clone differs by one base, so this may be a read error. V usage is TRBV2 and J usage is TRBJ2-3; a weak D match, TRBD2 (7 bases). This CDR3 is built from 18 residues. The germline V gene encodes CDR1 SNHLY and CDR2 FYNNEI. CDR3 in amino acids: CASPGGEAGVRITDTKYF. The CDR3 DNA is TGTGCCAGCCCGGGGGGCGAGGCGGGAGTCCGAATCACAGATACGAAGTATTTT.

The J gene is TRBJ1-2, the V gene TRBV3-1; D is undetermined. The germline V gene has CDR1 LGHDT and CDR2 YNNKEL (reference sequence). There are 15 residues in the CDR3. Trimming removed 0 bases from V and 8 bases from J, with 16 bases in between. The CDR3 DNA is TGTGCCAGCAGCCAAGAAGGCCGATTTTCGGGAGGCTACACCTTC. Protein sequence: CASSQEGRFSGGYTF.

CDR3 in amino acids: CASRAGTSGLEQFF. As DNA, the CDR3 is TGTGCCAGCAGAGCCGGGACTAGCGGTCTTGAGCAGTTCTTC. This rearrangement joins TRBV6-1 to TRBJ2-1; 11 bases fit TRBD2. The CDR3 extends over 14 amino acids. CDR1 is MNHNS and CDR2 is SASEGT in the germline V gene. The junction had 7 bases not matched to a gene; V was cut back by 6 bases and J by 9 bases.

In regard to this clonotype: A much larger clone is a single base away; this may be a read error. This chain uses TRBV28 with TRBJ1-3, with D maybe TRBD1 (6 bases). This CDR3 is 16 amino acids long. The V and J ends lost 6 bases and 0 bases respectively, with 15 bases between them. Germline CDR1 MDHEN, CDR2 SYDVKM. For the CDR3, the DNA is TGTGCCAGCAGCAGAGAAGCGGGGGCCTCTGGAAACACCATATATTTT. Translating it yields CASSREAGASGNTIYF.

This clonotype has only a few counts. This chain joins TRBV14 and TRBJ2-6; unclear D gene. The V end was cut by 0 bases, the J end by 5 bases, with 8 bases between. The CDR3 spans 15 residues. Germline V gives CDR1 SGHDN, CDR2 FVKESK. CDR3 in DNA: TGTGCCAGCAGCCAAGATCTTTCTAGGGCCAACGTCCTGACTTTC. Protein: CASSQDLSRANVLTF.

This clonotype appeared many times. The rearrangement uses TRBV7-9 and TRBJ2-3; no firm D call. The length of the CDR3 is 15 residues. Trimming shortened V by 3 bases and J by 0 bases, and 10 bases separated the two germline ends. Germline V gives CDR1 SEHNR, CDR2 FQNEAQ (reference sequence). The CDR3 sequence: CASSFGLPSTDTQYF. As DNA, the CDR3 is TGTGCCAGCAGCTTTGGTCTTCCAAGCACAGATACGCAGTATTTT.

In its sample, this clonotype was seen many times. The genes are TRBV3-1 and TRBJ2-1; 8 nucleotides align to TRBD1. The trim removed 2 bases at V and 7 bases at J, leaving 10 bases unmatched. The CDR3 extends over 16 amino acids. The germline gives CDR1 LGHDT, CDR2 YNNKEL (reference sequence). The CDR3 DNA reads as TGTGCCAGCAGCCAAAAGAGGACAGGGATTTGGAATGAGCAGTTCTTC. Protein sequence: CASSQKRTGIWNEQFF.

This clonotype was seen repeatedly, ten times or more. The chain has TRBV5-1 and TRBJ1-2; D not certain. V was pared by 4 bases and J by 0 bases, with 13 bases between. This CDR3 is 15 amino acids long. Germline V gives CDR1 SGHRS, CDR2 YFSETQ. CDR3 DNA: TGCGCCAGCAGCCCCGATCCCCAAACTAACTATGGCTACACCTTC. It is translated as CASSPDPQTNYGYTF.

In this sample, this clonotype turned up a few times. The chain couples TRBV3-1 to TRBJ2-7; D is perhaps TRBD2 (7 bases). From germline, CDR1 is LGHDT and CDR2 YNNKEL (reference sequence). CDR3 length equals 16 residues. V was trimmed by 3 bases and J by 7 bases, leaving 22 bases between them. The CDR3 loop reads CASSQTGGSAVGEQYF. CDR3 DNA sequence: TGTGCCAGCAGCCAGACGGGGGGCTCCGCCGTCGGGGAGCAGTACTTC.

This clonotype was picked up many times. The chain is built from TRBV11-1 and TRBJ2-1; 8 bases match TRBD2. The V gene's germline CDR1 is SGHAT and CDR2 FQDESV (reference sequence). The length of the CDR3 is 15 residues. The trim removed 7 bases at V and 3 bases at J, leaving 8 bases unmatched. The CDR3 loop reads CASKPVGLVYNEQFF. CDR3 DNA: TGTGCCAGCAAACCAGTGGGACTAGTCTACAATGAGCAGTTCTTC.

This clonotype was detected only a few times. The rearrangement links TRBV29-1 to TRBJ2-1; D is uncertain. Trimming removed 1 base at V and 7 bases at J, with 14 bases between. Germline loops: CDR1 SQVTM, CDR2 ANQGSEA. The CDR3 is 14 amino acids. CDR3 sequence (DNA): TGCAGCGTTGAAGGTCCGCGCAAAAAGAATGAGCAGTTCTTC. This encodes CSVEGPRKKNEQFF.

This clonotype showed up many times. The chain links TRBV29-1 to TRBJ1-1, with D possibly being TRBD1 (6 bases). Trimming left V 7 bases short and J 1 base short, with 16 bases between. CDR1 is SQVTM and CDR2 is ANQGSEA in the germline V gene. CDR3 size: 14 residues. CDR3 nucleotide sequence: TGCAGCGCTCCTGGCGACAGGCAGAACACTGAAGCTTTCTTT. Translation gives CSAPGDRQNTEAFF.